A single T cell receptor (beta chain) is shown here with its context. The entry originates in a study of shared clonotypes between healthy human individuals. Sequencing used immunoSEQ multiplex PCR; TCRdb keeps in-frame clones, though not all of them. The data contain under 1,100,000 clones, around 76% of them singletons. The germline V gene encodes CDR1 LGHNA and CDR2 YSLEER. V lost 4 bases to trimming and J lost 4 bases; unmatched junction nucleotides: 0. This CDR3 is 13 amino acids long. The V call is TRBV4-3, the J call TRBJ1-2; 10 bases match TRBD1. The clonotype was recovered from a man aged 18 to 35 in good health. The sample was memory CD4+ T cells sorted from blood. Subset denoted: CD45RA-negative fraction. This CDR3 reads CASSRTGGYGYTF. The CDR3, as DNA: TGCGCCAGCAGCCGGACAGGGGGCTATGGCTACACCTTC.